Presented here are 8 T cell receptor beta chains from one specimen sequenced in a study of CD8+ T cells in alopecia areata. Sequencing used cDNA as its template, made by extracting RNA and reverse transcribing it. Using immunoSEQ multiplex PCR, the repertoire was profiled, and TCRdb retains in-frame clones only, with some absent. The sample has about 97,000 clones; around 45% are singletons. The sequencing input was CD4+ T cells sorted from blood. All receptors come from a human donor with alopecia areata.

The V and J genes are TRBV6-5 and TRBJ2-7, with D tentatively TRBD2 (5 bases). Trimming removed 3 bases at V and 3 bases at J, with 12 bases between. Germline V lookup: CDR1 MNHEY, CDR2 SVGAGI. This CDR3 comprises 14 residues. The CDR3, as DNA: TGTGCCAGCAGTTATCAGAGGGAGTTCTACGAGCAGTACTTC. It translates to CASSYQREFYEQYF.

The chain combines TRBV6-5 with TRBJ2-5; D is possibly TRBD1 or TRBD2 (7 bases each). V was trimmed by 7 bases and J by 4 bases, leaving 16 bases between them. CDR3 length: 14 residues. Germline-derived CDR1 and CDR2 are MNHEY and SVGAGI. The CDR3 DNA reads as TGTGCCAGCACATGGGGAGGGGGCGGAGAGACCCAGTACTTC. It codes for CASTWGGGGETQYF.

The chain employs TRBV7-9 and TRBJ2-2; 14 nucleotides agree with TRBD2. V gave up 3 bases and J gave up 6 bases; unmatched junction bases: 0. Germline CDR1 reads SEHNR; CDR2 reads FQNEAQ (reference sequence). The CDR3 sequence is 15 residues long. The CDR3 nucleotides read TGTGCCAGCAGCTTGACTAGCGGGAGGGCCGGGGAGCTGTTTTTT. It translates to CASSLTSGRAGELFF. The variable domain in full, completed from reference TRBV7-9 and TRBJ2-2, reads DTGVSQNPRHKITKRGQNVTFRCDPISEHNRLYWYRQTLGQGPEFLTYFQNEAQLEKSRLLSDRFSAERPKGSFSTLEIQRTEQGDSAMYLCASSLTSGRAGELFFGEGSRLTVL.

Only a few counts were recorded for this clone. The chain uses TRBV18 and TRBJ1-1; 11 bases fit TRBD1. CDR1 and CDR2 from the germline V gene are KGHSH and LQKENI. The CDR3 is 15 amino acids. The trim removed 1 base at V and 6 bases at J, leaving 4 bases unmatched. The CDR3 bases are TGTGCCAGCTCACCACGAGGACAGGGGGCATCTGAAGCTTTCTTT. It translates to CASSPRGQGASEAFF.

This chain links TRBV5-1 with TRBJ2-1; 7 nucleotides agree with TRBD1. There are 13 residues in the CDR3. The germline V gene encodes CDR1 SGHRS and CDR2 YFSETQ. The ends lost 0 bases at V and 6 bases at J; junction bases unmatched: 0. The CDR3 bases are TGCGCCAGCAGCTTGGACAGGGGCAATGAGCAGTTCTTC. Translation gives CASSLDRGNEQFF.

The CDR3 DNA sequence: TGTGCCAGCAGTTTCGACAGGTTGCAAAATGGCTACACCTTC. Protein sequence: CASSFDRLQNGYTF. The chain links TRBV6-6 to TRBJ1-2; a possible D gene is TRBD1 (6 bases). The CDR3 sequence is 14 residues long. Germline CDR1 and CDR2: MNHNY and SVGAGI (reference sequence). Trimming removed 4 bases at V and 6 bases at J, with 15 bases between.

This clone has only a few counts. This chain links TRBV7-2 with TRBJ2-7; possible D gene TRBD2, 6 bases. This CDR3 comprises 13 residues. The germline CDR1 and CDR2 sequences are SGHTA and FQGNSA. V was cut by 0 bases and J by 7 bases, with 10 bases left in between. DNA for the CDR3: TGTGCCAGCAGCTTAGCCCTGGAGGGGGAGCAGTACTTC. Its translation is CASSLALEGEQYF.

The CDR3 nucleotides read TGTGCCAGCACCCGGGACAGGGGGCTTTACGAGCAGTACTTC. Its translation: CASTRDRGLYEQYF. The chain carries TRBV28 and TRBJ2-7; 12 nucleotides match TRBD1. CDR1 is MDHEN, CDR2 SYDVKM, per germline. The V and J ends lost 7 bases and 4 bases, in that order; junction bases with no gene match: 5. The CDR3 is made up of 14 amino acids.